This entry lists 27 T cell receptor beta chains sequenced from one sample in a study of cytomegalovirus exposure and HLA in healthy donors. It was with 60 Vbeta and 13 Jbeta primers that the PCR ran. Using immunoSEQ multiplex PCR, the repertoire was profiled, and TCRdb retains in-frame clones only, with some absent. The table has 150,000 to 200,000 clones, roughly 80% seen once. Sequencing used PBMCs. The receptor source for this set is a man aged 35 to 55 in good health and CMV-seronegative.

The chain couples TRBV5-6 to TRBJ1-2; a weak D match, TRBD1 (5 bases). V shed 2 bases and J shed 7 bases, with 18 bases lying between them. This CDR3 comprises 15 residues. From germline, CDR1 is SGHDT and CDR2 YYEEEE. The CDR3 region has the DNA TGTGCCAGCAGCTTACAAGCCCCGGGGGGATCTGGCTACACCTTC. Amino acid sequence: CASSLQAPGGSGYTF. The entire variable domain, with the rest obtained from reference TRBV5-6 and TRBJ1-2, is as follows: DAGVTQSPTHLIKTRGQQVTLRCSPKSGHDTVSWYQQALGQGPQFIFQYYEEEERQRGNFPDRFSGHQFPNYSSELNVNALLLGDSALYLCASSLQAPGGSGYTFGSGTRLTVV.

This clone was counted between two and nine times. V gene TRBV19 combines with J gene TRBJ2-7; TRBD1 aligns across 11 bases. J was trimmed by 7 bases and V by 5 bases; bases with no gene match: 7. This CDR3 region has 14 residues. CDR1 is LNHDA, CDR2 SQIVND, per germline (reference sequence). The CDR3 loop is CASSSGQGVREQYF. The CDR3 nucleotides are TGTGCCAGTAGTTCGGGACAGGGGGTAAGAGAGCAGTACTTC. Full variable domain (missing parts from reference TRBV19 and TRBJ2-7): DGGITQSPKYLFRKEGQNVTLSCEQNLNHDAMYWYRQDPGQGLRLIYYSQIVNDFQKGDIAEGYSVSREKKESFPLTVTSAQKNPTAFYLCASSSGQGVREQYFGPGTRLTVT.

This clone was seen once. The rearrangement uses TRBV19 and TRBJ2-1; D is possibly TRBD1 (5 bases). Trimming took 2 bases from V and 8 from J, leaving 13 bases between them. The CDR3 contains 14 residues. Germline V CDR1 and CDR2: LNHDA, SQIVND (reference sequence). The CDR3 nucleotides read TGTGCCAGTAGTATATGGGGTTTAGGGGATGAGCAGTTCTTC. This gives the protein CASSIWGLGDEQFF.

This chain links TRBV7-3 with TRBJ2-5, with 8 positions matching TRBD1. The V and J ends lost 4 bases and 2 bases, in that order; junction bases with no gene match: 6. The CDR3 contains 15 residues. Germline assignment: CDR1 SGHTA and CDR2 FQGTGA. The CDR3 DNA is TGTGCCAGCAGCTCCGGACAGGGATTACAAGAGACCCAGTACTTC. Its translation: CASSSGQGLQETQYF.

This clone was recorded only once. The chain has TRBV6-5 and TRBJ1-1, with TRBD1 matching 8 bases. CDR3 length: 12 residues. Germline CDR1 and CDR2: MNHEY and SVGAGI. J lost 8 bases, V lost 5 bases, and 4 bases had no gene match. CDR3 coding DNA: TGTGCCAGCAGTGCTACAGGGGGGGAAGCTTTCTTT. Translating it yields CASSATGGEAFF.

The V call is TRBV4-3, the J call TRBJ2-1; 10 bases are shared with TRBD1. The junction had 3 bases not matched to a gene; V was cut back by 4 bases and J by 3 bases. CDR1 LGHNA and CDR2 YSLEER come from the germline V gene. The CDR3 runs to 15 residues. The CDR3 sequence: CASSLWTGGYNEQFF. The CDR3 DNA reads as TGCGCCAGCAGCCTATGGACAGGGGGCTACAATGAGCAGTTCTTC.

The gene calls are TRBV2 and TRBJ2-1, with 14 positions matching TRBD2. The CDR3 runs to 14 residues. Germline-derived CDR1 and CDR2 are SNHLY and FYNNEI. J lost 15 bases, V lost 5 bases, and 9 bases had no gene match. The CDR3 loop reads CASSPGLAGVLRFF. The CDR3 bases are TGTGCCAGCAGTCCGGGACTAGCGGGGGTATTGCGGTTCTTC.

The chain uses TRBV7-2 and TRBJ2-7, with TRBD2 matching 8 bases. There are 16 residues in the CDR3. Trimming took 4 bases from V and 5 from J; bases not matched to a gene: 13. Germline-derived CDR1 and CDR2 are SGHTA and FQGNSA. Here the CDR3 reads CASSSALAGKGNEQYF. DNA of the CDR3: TGTGCCAGCAGCTCAGCCTTAGCGGGAAAAGGGAACGAGCAGTACTTC.

This sequence joins TRBV5-4 and TRBJ2-3, with 12 bases that match TRBD2. The V segment lost 3 bases and the J segment 0 bases; nucleotides outside the gene matches: 8. The V gene's germline CDR1 is SGHNT and CDR2 YYREEE (reference sequence). The CDR3 consists of 18 residues. The CDR3 here is CASSYRLAGAGSTDTQYF. In DNA, the CDR3 is TGTGCCAGCAGCTATCGACTAGCGGGAGCTGGTAGCACAGATACGCAGTATTTT.

The chain links TRBV19 to TRBJ1-1; 9 positions match TRBD1. The length of the CDR3 is 13 residues. Trimming cost V 4 bases and J 10 bases; bases outside gene matches: 7. The germline V gene has CDR1 LNHDA and CDR2 SQIVND (reference sequence). CDR3 amino acids: CASSTTGGGGAFF. The CDR3 nucleotides are TGTGCCAGTAGTACAACAGGGGGCGGTGGAGCTTTCTTT. Full variable domain (rest looked up from reference TRBV19 and TRBJ1-1): DGGITQSPKYLFRKEGQNVTLSCEQNLNHDAMYWYRQDPGQGLRLIYYSQIVNDFQKGDIAEGYSVSREKKESFPLTVTSAQKNPTAFYLCASSTTGGGGAFFGQGTRLTVV.

The chain combines TRBV5-4 with TRBJ2-5; 7 bases agree with TRBD2. Germline-derived CDR1 and CDR2 are SGHNT and YYREEE (reference sequence). V gave up 1 base and J gave up 7 bases; unmatched junction bases: 13. The CDR3 is 16 residues long. CDR3: CASSLYFQRGSATQYF. CDR3 sequence (DNA): TGTGCCAGCAGCTTGTATTTTCAGCGGGGTTCAGCGACCCAGTACTTC.

The genes are TRBV5-4 and TRBJ1-2; 10 bases map to TRBD1. This CDR3 is 14 amino acids long. Germline values: CDR1 SGHNT, CDR2 YYREEE (reference sequence). V shed 5 bases, J shed 4 bases, and the junction held 5 bases outside the gene matches. The CDR3 region has the DNA TGTGCCAGCAGAACGACAGGGGGCGTCTATGGCTACACCTTC. This translates into CASRTTGGVYGYTF.

Here the CDR3 reads CASSVGAGVGWEQYF. Written as DNA, the CDR3 is TGTGCCAGCAGCGTAGGAGCGGGTGTAGGATGGGAGCAGTACTTC. The genes are TRBV9 and TRBJ2-7; TRBD2 might be the D (6 bases). The V and J ends lost 0 bases and 7 bases respectively, with 17 bases between them. Germline values: CDR1 SGDLS, CDR2 YYNGEE. The CDR3 contains 15 residues.

The V and J genes are TRBV10-3 and TRBJ2-3, with 11 nucleotides matching TRBD1. Germline V lookup: CDR1 ENHRY, CDR2 SYGVKD. The CDR3 contains 15 residues. Trimming cost V 0 bases and J 8 bases; bases outside gene matches: 4. The CDR3 sequence is CAISESGQGAGTQYF. The CDR3 DNA sequence: TGTGCCATCAGTGAGTCCGGACAGGGGGCGGGTACGCAGTATTTT.

The V and J genes are TRBV6-1 and TRBJ1-2; 9 nucleotides match TRBD1. Germline V gene data show CDR1 as MNHNS and CDR2 as SASEGT. V dropped 1 base and J dropped 4; count of bases not matched to a gene: 13. The CDR3 loop spans 18 amino acids. Here the CDR3 reads CASSEVFRTGARTYGYTF. The CDR3 DNA reads as TGTGCCAGCAGTGAAGTCTTTCGGACAGGGGCAAGGACCTATGGCTACACCTTC.

The chain joins TRBV5-6 to TRBJ1-6; D is possibly TRBD1 (6 bases). This CDR3 has 13 amino acids. Germline V gene sequence: CDR1 SGHDT, CDR2 YYEEEE. The V gene lost 1 base and the J gene lost 9 bases, with 8 bases spanning the gap. Written as DNA, the CDR3 is TGTGCCAGCAGCTTGCCCAGGGGTTCACCCCTCCACTTT. Its translation: CASSLPRGSPLHF.

V and J are TRBV18 and TRBJ2-2; D unclear. V dropped 0 bases and J dropped 1 base, with 6 bases sitting between them. Germline assignment: CDR1 KGHSH and CDR2 LQKENI. This CDR3 is 15 amino acids long. This CDR3 is CASSPPSRNTGELFF. The CDR3 DNA follows: TGTGCCAGCTCACCACCGTCCCGGAACACCGGGGAGCTGTTTTTT.

The chain employs TRBV19 and TRBJ2-5; TRBD1 matches 8 bases. With the DNA end fitting TRBJ2-7 better, the J assignment may be wrong. CDR3 length: 13 residues. Germline assignment: CDR1 LNHDA and CDR2 SQIVND (reference sequence). Written as DNA, the CDR3 is TGTGCCAGTAGTAGTCAGGGGGCCCTCGAGCAGTACTTC. This gives the protein CASSSQGALEQYF.

The chain employs TRBV7-2 and TRBJ2-7; a possible D gene is TRBD2 (7 bases). CDR1 and CDR2 (germline): SGHTA, FQGNSA. CDR3 length: 13 residues. V lost 5 bases to trimming and J lost 5 bases, with 13 bases between them. The CDR3 reads CASSHLGGDEQYF. Written as DNA, the CDR3 is TGTGCCAGCAGCCACCTAGGGGGGGACGAGCAGTACTTC.

This sequence joins TRBV5-1 and TRBJ2-1, with TRBD1 identical over 8 bases. Trimming at V came to 8 bases and at J to 8 bases, leaving 9 bases not matched to a gene. Germline V CDR1 and CDR2: SGHRS, YFSETQ. The CDR3 is 13 residues long. The CDR3 sequence: CASADRGPDEQFF. For the CDR3, the DNA is TGCGCCAGTGCTGACAGGGGCCCCGATGAGCAGTTCTTC.

V and J are TRBV6-1 and TRBJ2-1; 10 nucleotides agree with TRBD2. V dropped 2 bases and J dropped 6; count of bases not matched to a gene: 13. This CDR3 has 18 residues. Germline V gene lookup returns CDR1 MNHNS and CDR2 SASEGT. CDR3 amino acids: CASSERRRASGGGNEQFF. In DNA form, the CDR3 reads TGTGCCAGCAGTGAAAGACGTAGGGCTAGCGGGGGAGGCAATGAGCAGTTCTTC.

The chain uses TRBV18 and TRBJ1-3; D unresolved. The CDR3 loop spans 15 amino acids. V shed 2 bases and J shed 0 bases, with 8 bases lying between them. Germline V gives CDR1 KGHSH, CDR2 LQKENI. CDR3 nucleotides: TGTGCCAGCTCACCAACGGAGAGCTCTGGAAACACCATATATTTT. Amino acids: CASSPTESSGNTIYF.

V usage is TRBV30 and J usage is TRBJ1-6; D remains ambiguous. The CDR3 covers 15 residues. V was trimmed by 0 bases and J by 5 bases, leaving 11 bases between them. Germline CDR1 is GTSNPN and CDR2 is SVGIG (reference sequence). The DNA for the CDR3 is TGTGCCTGGAGTGTAAGATCGGGGAATAATTCACCCCTCCACTTT. This codes for CAWSVRSGNNSPLHF.

The gene calls are TRBV11-3 and TRBJ2-6, with a tentative D call TRBD1 (5 bases). Per the germline V gene, CDR1 is SGHNT and CDR2 is YENEEA. V was trimmed by 3 bases and J by 3 bases, leaving 12 bases between them. This CDR3 spans 16 amino acids. CDR3 DNA sequence: TGTGCCAGCAGCTTTCAAGGGGAAAGTGGGGCCAACGTCCTGACTTTC. It is translated as CASSFQGESGANVLTF.

This chain joins TRBV6-5 and TRBJ2-1; D gene unclear. The V gene's germline CDR1 is MNHEY and CDR2 SVGAGI. V was shortened by 2 bases and J by 6 bases, with 8 bases between the two germline ends. The CDR3 consists of 13 residues. The CDR3 DNA is TGTGCCAGCAGTTACGGCGGCGGCAATGAGCAGTTCTTC. As protein: CASSYGGGNEQFF.

The chain carries TRBV27 and TRBJ1-2, with no clear D. Germline V gene data show CDR1 as MNHEY and CDR2 as SMNVEV (reference sequence). The CDR3 sequence is 14 residues long. The V end lost 5 bases, the J end lost 4 bases, and 14 bases lay between the germline ends. This CDR3 is CASSPLGGSYGYTF. The CDR3 region has the DNA TGTGCCAGCAGTCCTCTGGGAGGGAGCTATGGCTACACCTTC.

This clone was counted a few times. The chain joins TRBV2 to TRBJ2-1, with 12 bases fitting TRBD2. The CDR3 extends over 15 amino acids. The ends lost 3 bases at V and 10 bases at J; junction bases unmatched: 7. Germline assignment: CDR1 SNHLY and CDR2 FYNNEI. This CDR3 reads CASSELAGGEREQFF. CDR3 DNA: TGTGCCAGCAGTGAGCTAGCGGGGGGGGAAAGGGAGCAGTTCTTC.